This TCR beta chain was captured in a study of shared clonotypes between healthy human individuals. Study conclusions and caveats: Naive subsets, compared against memory subsets, generally had larger estimated richness values.

As regards this clone: Its antigen is unknown.

The CDR3 sequence is 15 residues long. The germline V gene has CDR1 SEHNR and CDR2 FQNEAQ (reference sequence). V lost 9 bases to trimming and J lost 3 bases, with 20 bases between them. Produced via immunoSEQ multiplex PCR; TCRdb's table is partial and in-frame only. The sample holds about 1,900,000 clones, about 95% seen once. Naive-designated CD8 cells lacked CD45RO, were positively enriched for CCR7, and omitted terminally differentiated effector memory CD45RA+ cells. The study enrolled healthy HIV-negative adults without recent acute infections or vaccinations as donors. The rearrangement links TRBV7-9 to TRBJ1-1; no clear D. The sample consisted of naive CD8+ T cells sorted from blood. The receptor comes from a man younger than 35 in good health. The CDR3 nucleotides read TGTGCCAGTCTGACGAGCTCGCCTGAGGACACTGAAGCTTTCTTT. This sequence encodes CASLTSSPEDTEAFF.